This T cell receptor beta chain originates from a study of blood T cell repertoires in COVID-19. As for the study in general: The United States, Italy and Spain provided the acute and convalescent COVID-19 samples. PBMCs, B-cell-depleted T cells, or T cells were the source of the cDNA or gDNA that made up the material.

Only in-frame clones appear in the TCRdb table, and some are missing; sequencing was by immunoSEQ multiplex PCR. Of fewer than 250,000 clones in the sample, about nine tenths were seen once. This CDR3 has 15 amino acids. Trimming left V 4 bases short and J 6 bases short, with 13 bases between. Germline CDR1 and CDR2: LGHNA and YSLEER. Seattle participants joined during active infection and were tracked over time. The TCR was taken from a man aged 45-65 years with COVID-19, enrolled during active disease. Sequencing was done on a sample of peripheral blood. The V gene is TRBV4-3, the J gene TRBJ1-6; D is uncertain. This chain's CDR3 is CASSLRGKINSPLHF. DNA of the CDR3: TGCGCCAGCAGCCTTCGTGGCAAAATTAATTCACCCCTCCACTTT.